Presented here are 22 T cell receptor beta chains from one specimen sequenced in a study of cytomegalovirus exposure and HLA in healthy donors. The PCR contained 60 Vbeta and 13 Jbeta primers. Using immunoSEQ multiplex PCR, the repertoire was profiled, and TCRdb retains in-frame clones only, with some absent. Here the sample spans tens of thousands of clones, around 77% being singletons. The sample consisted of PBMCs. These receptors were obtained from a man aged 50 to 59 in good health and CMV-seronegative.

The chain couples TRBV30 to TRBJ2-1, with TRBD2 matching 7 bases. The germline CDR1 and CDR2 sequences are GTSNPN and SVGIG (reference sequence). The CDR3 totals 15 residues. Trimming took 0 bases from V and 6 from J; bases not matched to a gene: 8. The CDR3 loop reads CAWSVRAGAGNEQFF. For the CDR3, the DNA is TGTGCCTGGAGTGTACGGGCGGGAGCGGGCAATGAGCAGTTCTTC.

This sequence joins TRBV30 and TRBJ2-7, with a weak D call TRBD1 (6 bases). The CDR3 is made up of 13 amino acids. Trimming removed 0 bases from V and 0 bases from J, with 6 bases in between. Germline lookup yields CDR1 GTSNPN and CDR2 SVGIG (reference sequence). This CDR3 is CAWSVGGSYEQYF. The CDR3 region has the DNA TGTGCCTGGAGTGTAGGGGGCTCCTACGAGCAGTACTTC.

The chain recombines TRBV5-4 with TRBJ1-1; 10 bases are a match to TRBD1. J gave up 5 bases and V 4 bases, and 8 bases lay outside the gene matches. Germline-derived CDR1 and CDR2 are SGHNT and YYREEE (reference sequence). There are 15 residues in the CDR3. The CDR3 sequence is CASSPGDRGGTEAFF. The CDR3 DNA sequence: TGTGCCAGCAGCCCAGGGGACAGGGGTGGGACTGAAGCTTTCTTT. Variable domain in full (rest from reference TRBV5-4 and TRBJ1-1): ETGVTQSPTHLIKTRGQQVTLRCSSQSGHNTVSWYQQALGQGPQFIFQYYREEENGRGNFPPRFSGLQFPNYSSELNVNALELDDSALYLCASSPGDRGGTEAFFGQGTRLTVV.

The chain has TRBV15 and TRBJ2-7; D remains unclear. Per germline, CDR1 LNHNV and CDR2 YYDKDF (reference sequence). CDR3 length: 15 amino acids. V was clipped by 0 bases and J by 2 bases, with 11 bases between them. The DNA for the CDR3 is TGTGCCACCAGCAGAGATCCTTTGGCGGCCTACGAGCAGTACTTC. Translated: CATSRDPLAAYEQYF.

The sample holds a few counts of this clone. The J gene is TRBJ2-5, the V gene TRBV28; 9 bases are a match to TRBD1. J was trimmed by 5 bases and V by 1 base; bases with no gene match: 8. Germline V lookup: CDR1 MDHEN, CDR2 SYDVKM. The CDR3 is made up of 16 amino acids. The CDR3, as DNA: TGTGCCAGCAGTTTATTCCACAGGGGGCCGGTGGAGACCCAGTACTTC. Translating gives CASSLFHRGPVETQYF.

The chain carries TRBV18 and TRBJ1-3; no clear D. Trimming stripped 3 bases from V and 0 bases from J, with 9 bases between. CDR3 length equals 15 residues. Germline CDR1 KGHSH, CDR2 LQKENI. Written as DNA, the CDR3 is TGTGCCAGCTCACCCATCCCCAACTCTGGAAACACCATATATTTT. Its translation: CASSPIPNSGNTIYF.

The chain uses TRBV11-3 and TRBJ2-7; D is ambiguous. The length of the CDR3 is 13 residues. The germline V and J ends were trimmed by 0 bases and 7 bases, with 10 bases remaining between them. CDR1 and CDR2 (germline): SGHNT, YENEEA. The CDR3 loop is CASSLESAREQYF. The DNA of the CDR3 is TGTGCCAGCAGCTTAGAGTCGGCTAGGGAGCAGTACTTC.

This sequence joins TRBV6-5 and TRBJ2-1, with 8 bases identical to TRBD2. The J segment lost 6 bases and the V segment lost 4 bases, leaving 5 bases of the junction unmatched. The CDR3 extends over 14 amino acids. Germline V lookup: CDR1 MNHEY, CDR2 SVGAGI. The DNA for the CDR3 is TGTGCCAGCAGTTCCACTAGCGGACCCAATGAGCAGTTCTTC. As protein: CASSSTSGPNEQFF.

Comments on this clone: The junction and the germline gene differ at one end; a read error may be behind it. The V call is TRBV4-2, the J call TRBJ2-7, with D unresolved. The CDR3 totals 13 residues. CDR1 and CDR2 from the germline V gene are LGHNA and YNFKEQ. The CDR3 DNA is TGTGCCAGTAGCCAAGGAGTCGCCTACGAGCAGTACTTC. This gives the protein CASSQGVAYEQYF.

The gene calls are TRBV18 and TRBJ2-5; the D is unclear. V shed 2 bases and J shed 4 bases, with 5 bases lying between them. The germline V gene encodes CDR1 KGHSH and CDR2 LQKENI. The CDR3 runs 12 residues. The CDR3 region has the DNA TGTGCCAGCTCACCAAATAGAGAGACCCAGTACTTC. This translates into CASSPNRETQYF.

CDR3 in DNA: TGTGCCAGCAGCCCTCGGACAGGATTAAACATTCAGTACTTC. Translated: CASSPRTGLNIQYF. This chain uses TRBV9 with TRBJ2-4; 7 nucleotides align to TRBD1. The CDR3 contains 14 residues. V shed 4 bases and J 6 bases; nucleotides not matched to a gene: 7. Per germline, CDR1 SGDLS and CDR2 YYNGEE.

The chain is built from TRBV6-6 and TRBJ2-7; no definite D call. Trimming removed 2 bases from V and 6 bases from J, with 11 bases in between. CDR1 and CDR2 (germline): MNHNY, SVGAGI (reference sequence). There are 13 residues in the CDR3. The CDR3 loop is CASSYPNFSEQYF. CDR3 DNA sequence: TGTGCCAGCAGTTACCCCAACTTCTCCGAGCAGTACTTC.

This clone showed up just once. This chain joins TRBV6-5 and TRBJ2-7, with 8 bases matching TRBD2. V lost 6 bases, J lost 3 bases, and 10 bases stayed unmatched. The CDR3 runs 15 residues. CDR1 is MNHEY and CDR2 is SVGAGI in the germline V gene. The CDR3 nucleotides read TGTGCCAGCAGGTTCGCGCGGGGGGATCTCTACGAGCAGTACTTC. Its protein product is CASRFARGDLYEQYF.

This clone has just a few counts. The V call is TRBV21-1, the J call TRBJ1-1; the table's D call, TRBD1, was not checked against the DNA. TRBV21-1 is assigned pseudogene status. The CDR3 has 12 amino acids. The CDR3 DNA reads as TGTGCCAGTCCACTCAGGTTCACTGAAGCTTTCTTT. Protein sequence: CASPLRFTEAFF.

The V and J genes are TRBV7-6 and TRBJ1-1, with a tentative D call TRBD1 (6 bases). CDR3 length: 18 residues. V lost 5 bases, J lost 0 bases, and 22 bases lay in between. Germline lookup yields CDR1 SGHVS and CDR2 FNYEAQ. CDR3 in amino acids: CASSLTPGGSGVNTEAFF. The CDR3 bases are TGTGCCAGCAGCCTCACCCCCGGGGGGTCAGGGGTGAACACTGAAGCTTTCTTT.

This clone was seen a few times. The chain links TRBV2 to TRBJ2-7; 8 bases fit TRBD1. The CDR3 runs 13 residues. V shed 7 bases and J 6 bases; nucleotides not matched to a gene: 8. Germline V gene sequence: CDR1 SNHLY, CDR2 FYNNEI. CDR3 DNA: TGTGCCAGCAATTCACAGGGGGTGGGCGAGCAGTACTTC. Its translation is CASNSQGVGEQYF.

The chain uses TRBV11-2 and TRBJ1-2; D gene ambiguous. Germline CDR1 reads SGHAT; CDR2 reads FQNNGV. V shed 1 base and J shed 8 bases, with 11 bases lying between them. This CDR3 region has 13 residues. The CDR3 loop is CASSLGQNRGYTF. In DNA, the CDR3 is TGTGCCAGCAGCTTAGGCCAGAATCGCGGCTACACCTTC.

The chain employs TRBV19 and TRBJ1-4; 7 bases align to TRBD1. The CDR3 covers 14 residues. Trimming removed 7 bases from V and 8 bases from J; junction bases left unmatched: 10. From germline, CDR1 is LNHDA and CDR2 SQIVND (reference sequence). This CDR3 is CASTITGAREKLFF. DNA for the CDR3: TGTGCCAGTACCATTACAGGGGCACGGGAAAAACTGTTTTTT.

CDR3 protein: CASSYLDSHTF. The CDR3 bases are TGTGCCAGCAGTTACCTTGACAGTCACACCTTC. The V gene is TRBV6-5, the J gene TRBJ1-2; D might be TRBD1 (5 bases). The CDR3 is made up of 11 amino acids. V lost 2 bases, J lost 12 bases, and 10 bases lay in between. CDR1 is MNHEY, CDR2 SVGAGI, per germline.

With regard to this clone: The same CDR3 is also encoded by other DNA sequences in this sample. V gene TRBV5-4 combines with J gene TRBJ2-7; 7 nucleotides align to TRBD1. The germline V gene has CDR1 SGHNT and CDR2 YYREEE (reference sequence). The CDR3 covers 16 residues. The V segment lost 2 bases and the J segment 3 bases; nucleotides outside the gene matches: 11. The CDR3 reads CASSLLRQGGDYEQYF. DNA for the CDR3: TGTGCCAGCAGCTTATTGAGACAGGGTGGCGACTACGAGCAGTACTTC.

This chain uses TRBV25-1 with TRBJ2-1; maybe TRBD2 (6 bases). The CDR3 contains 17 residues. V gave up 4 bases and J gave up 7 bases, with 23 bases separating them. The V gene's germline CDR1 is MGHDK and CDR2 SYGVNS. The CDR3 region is CASSVYKGQRVGNEQFF. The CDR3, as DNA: TGTGCCAGCAGTGTCTATAAGGGTCAGCGGGTAGGGAATGAGCAGTTCTTC.

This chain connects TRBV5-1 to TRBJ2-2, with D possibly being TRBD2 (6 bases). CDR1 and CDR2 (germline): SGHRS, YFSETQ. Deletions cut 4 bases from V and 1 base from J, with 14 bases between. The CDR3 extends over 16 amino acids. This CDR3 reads CASSPSARLNTGELFF. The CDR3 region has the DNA TGCGCCAGCAGCCCTAGCGCGCGGTTGAACACCGGGGAGCTGTTTTTT.